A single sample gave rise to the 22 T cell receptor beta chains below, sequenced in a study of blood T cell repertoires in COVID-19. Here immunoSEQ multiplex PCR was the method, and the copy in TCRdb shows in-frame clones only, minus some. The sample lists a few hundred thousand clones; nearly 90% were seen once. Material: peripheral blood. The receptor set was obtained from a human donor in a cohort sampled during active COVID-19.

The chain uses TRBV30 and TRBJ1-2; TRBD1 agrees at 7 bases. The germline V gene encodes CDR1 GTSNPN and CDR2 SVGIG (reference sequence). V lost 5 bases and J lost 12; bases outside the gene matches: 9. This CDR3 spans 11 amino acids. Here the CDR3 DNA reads TGTGCCTGGGGCCCGACAGGGCTAAACACCTTC. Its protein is CAWGPTGLNTF.

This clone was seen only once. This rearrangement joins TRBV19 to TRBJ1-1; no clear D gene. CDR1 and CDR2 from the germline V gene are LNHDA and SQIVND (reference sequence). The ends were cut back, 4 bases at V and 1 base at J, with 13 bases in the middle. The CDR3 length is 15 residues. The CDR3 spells CASSRQANPNTEAFF. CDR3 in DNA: TGTGCCAGTAGTAGGCAGGCTAACCCGAACACTGAAGCTTTCTTT.

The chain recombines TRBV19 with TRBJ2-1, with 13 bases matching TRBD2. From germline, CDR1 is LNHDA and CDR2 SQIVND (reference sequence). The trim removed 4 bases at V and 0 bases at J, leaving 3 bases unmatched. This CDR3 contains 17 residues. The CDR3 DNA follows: TGTGCCAGTAGTAGAAGGACTAGCGGGAGCTCCTACAATGAGCAGTTCTTC. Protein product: CASSRRTSGSSYNEQFF.

The CDR3, as DNA: TGTGCCAGCAGTCCCGGGACTAGGGAATACGAGCAGTACTTC. Encoded protein: CASSPGTREYEQYF. The chain is built from TRBV3-1 (or the pseudogene TRBV3-2) and TRBJ2-7, with 8 bases aligning to TRBD2. V was clipped by 6 bases and J by 4 bases; unmatched bases: 8. CDR3 length: 14 residues. The germline CDR1 and CDR2 sequences are LGHDT and YNNKEL (reference sequence).

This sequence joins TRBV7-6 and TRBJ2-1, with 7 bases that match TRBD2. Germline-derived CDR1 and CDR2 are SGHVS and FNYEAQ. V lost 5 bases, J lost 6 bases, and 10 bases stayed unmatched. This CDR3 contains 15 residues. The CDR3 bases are TGTGCCAGCAGCCCCCCTCAGGGACTACCCAATGAGCAGTTCTTC. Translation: CASSPPQGLPNEQFF.

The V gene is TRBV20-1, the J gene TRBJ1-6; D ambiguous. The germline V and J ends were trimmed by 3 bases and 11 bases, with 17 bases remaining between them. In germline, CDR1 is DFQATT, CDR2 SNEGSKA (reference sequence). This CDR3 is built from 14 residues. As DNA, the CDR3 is TGCAGTGCTAGTGTCACCTCAGGCTACGCACCCCTCCACTTT. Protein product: CSASVTSGYAPLHF.

Here the CDR3 reads CASSFQRSSGGGSTDTQYF. The CDR3 DNA reads as TGTGCCAGCAGTTTCCAGAGGTCTAGCGGGGGAGGTAGCACAGATACGCAGTATTTT. V is TRBV7-2 and J is TRBJ2-3, with 10 bases aligning to TRBD2. The CDR3 runs 19 residues. Germline CDR1 SGHTA, CDR2 FQGNSA. With V trimmed by 6 bases and J by 0 bases, 15 bases remained unmatched.

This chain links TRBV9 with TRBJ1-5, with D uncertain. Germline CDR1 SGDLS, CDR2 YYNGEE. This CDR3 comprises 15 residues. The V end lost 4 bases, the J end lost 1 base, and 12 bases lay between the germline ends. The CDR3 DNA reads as TGTGCCAGCAGCCCCAATTTGCGAAGCAATCAGCCCCAGCATTTT. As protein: CASSPNLRSNQPQHF.

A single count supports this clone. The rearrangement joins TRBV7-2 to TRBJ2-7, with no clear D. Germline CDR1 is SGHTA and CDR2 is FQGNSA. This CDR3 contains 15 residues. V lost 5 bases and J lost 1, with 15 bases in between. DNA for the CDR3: TGTGCCAGCAGCCCTTCACTGGTCCTGTCCTACGAGCAGTACTTC. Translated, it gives CASSPSLVLSYEQYF.

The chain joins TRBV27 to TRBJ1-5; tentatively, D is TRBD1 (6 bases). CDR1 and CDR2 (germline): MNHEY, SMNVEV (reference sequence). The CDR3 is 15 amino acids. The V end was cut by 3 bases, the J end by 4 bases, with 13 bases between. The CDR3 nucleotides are TGTGCCAGCAGTTTCCTCGGACAGCGTAATCAGCCCCAGCATTTT. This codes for CASSFLGQRNQPQHF.

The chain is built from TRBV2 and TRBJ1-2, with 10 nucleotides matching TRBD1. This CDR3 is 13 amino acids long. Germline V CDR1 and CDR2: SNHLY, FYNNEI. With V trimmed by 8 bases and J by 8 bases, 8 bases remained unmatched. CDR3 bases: TGTGCCAGCGCACTGGACAGGGGGGGCGGCTACACCTTC. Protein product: CASALDRGGGYTF.

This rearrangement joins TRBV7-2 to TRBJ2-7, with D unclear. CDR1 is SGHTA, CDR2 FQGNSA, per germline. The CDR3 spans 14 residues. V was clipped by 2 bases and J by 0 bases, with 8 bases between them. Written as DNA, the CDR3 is TGTGCCAGCAGCTTACAGGTTAGCTCCTACGAGCAGTACTTC. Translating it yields CASSLQVSSYEQYF.

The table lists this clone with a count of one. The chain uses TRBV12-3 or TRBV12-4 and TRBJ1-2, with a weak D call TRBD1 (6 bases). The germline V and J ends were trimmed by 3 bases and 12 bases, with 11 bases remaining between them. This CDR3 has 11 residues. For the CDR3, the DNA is TGTGCCAGCAGTTTGATGGGGGCAAACACCTTC. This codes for CASSLMGANTF.

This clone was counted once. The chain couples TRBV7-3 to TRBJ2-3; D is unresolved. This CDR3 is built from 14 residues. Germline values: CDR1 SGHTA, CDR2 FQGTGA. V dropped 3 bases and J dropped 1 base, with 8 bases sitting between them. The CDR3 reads CASSLQTGTDTQYF. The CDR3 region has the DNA TGTGCCAGCAGCTTGCAGACTGGCACAGATACGCAGTATTTT.

The CDR3 bases are TGTGCCAGCAGTTACGGGGCAGGTACCTACGAGCAGTACTTC. Translation gives CASSYGAGTYEQYF. The gene calls are TRBV6-5 and TRBJ2-7; tentatively, D is TRBD1 (5 bases). Germline V gene sequence: CDR1 MNHEY, CDR2 SVGAGI. This CDR3 has 14 residues. Between the trimmed V and J ends, which lost 2 bases and 2 bases, there was a span of 10 bases.

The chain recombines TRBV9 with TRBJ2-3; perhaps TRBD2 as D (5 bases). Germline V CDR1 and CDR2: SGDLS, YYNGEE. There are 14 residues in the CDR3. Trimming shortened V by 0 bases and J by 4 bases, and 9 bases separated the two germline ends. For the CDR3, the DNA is TGTGCCAGCAGCGTAGGTCGGGGTTCAGATACGCAGTATTTT. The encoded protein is CASSVGRGSDTQYF.

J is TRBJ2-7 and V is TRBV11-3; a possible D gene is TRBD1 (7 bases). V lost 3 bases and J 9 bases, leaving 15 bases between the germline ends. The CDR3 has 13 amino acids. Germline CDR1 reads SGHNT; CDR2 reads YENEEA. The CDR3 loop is CASSFKEGARQYF. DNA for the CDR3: TGTGCCAGCAGCTTTAAGGAGGGGGCGCGGCAGTACTTC.

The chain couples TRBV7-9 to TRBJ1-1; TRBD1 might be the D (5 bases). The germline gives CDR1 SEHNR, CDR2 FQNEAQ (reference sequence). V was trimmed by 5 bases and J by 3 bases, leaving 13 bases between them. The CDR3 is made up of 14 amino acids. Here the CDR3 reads CASSRGGSDTEAFF. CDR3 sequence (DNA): TGTGCCAGCAGCCGTGGGGGGAGCGACACTGAAGCTTTCTTT.

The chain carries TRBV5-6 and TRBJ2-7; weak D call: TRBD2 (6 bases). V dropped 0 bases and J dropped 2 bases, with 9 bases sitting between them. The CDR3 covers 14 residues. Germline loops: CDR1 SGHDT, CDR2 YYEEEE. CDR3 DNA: TGTGCCAGCAGCTTGGGCGGCGGGACCTACGAGCAGTACTTC. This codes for CASSLGGGTYEQYF.

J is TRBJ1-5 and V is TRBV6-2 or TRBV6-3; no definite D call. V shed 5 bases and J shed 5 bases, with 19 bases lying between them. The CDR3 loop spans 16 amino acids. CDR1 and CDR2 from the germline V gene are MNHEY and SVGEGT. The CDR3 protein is CASSTGLGFRDQPQHF. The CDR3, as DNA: TGTGCCAGCAGTACGGGATTGGGTTTTAGGGATCAGCCCCAGCATTTT.

Written as DNA, the CDR3 is TGTGCCAGCACCCCGGACAATAACTATGGCTACACCTTC. Translating gives CASTPDNNYGYTF. V is TRBV7-9 and J is TRBJ1-2, with TRBD1 as a possible D gene (5 bases). The CDR3 loop spans 13 amino acids. Trimming cost V 7 bases and J 1 base, with 10 bases left between them. Germline-derived CDR1 and CDR2 are SEHNR and FQNEAQ (reference sequence).

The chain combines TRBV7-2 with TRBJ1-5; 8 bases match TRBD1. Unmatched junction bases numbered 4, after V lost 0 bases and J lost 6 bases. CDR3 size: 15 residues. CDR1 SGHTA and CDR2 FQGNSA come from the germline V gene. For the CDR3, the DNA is TGTGCCAGCAGCTTAGCGCCAGGGGGCCCTCAGCCCCAGCATTTT. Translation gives CASSLAPGGPQPQHF. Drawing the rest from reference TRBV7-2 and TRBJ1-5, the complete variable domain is GAGVSQSPSNKVTEKGKDVELRCDPISGHTALYWYRQSLGQGLEFLIYFQGNSAPDKSGLPSDRFSAERTGGSVSTLTIQRTQQEDSAVYLCASSLAPGGPQPQHFGDGTRLSIL.